The 10 T cell receptor beta chains presented below share a single source sample, sequenced in a study of T cells after posttransplantation cyclophosphamide. Profiled with immunoSEQ multiplex PCR; TCRdb holds only in-frame clones, not every one. This sample has around 24,000 clones, each found more than once. Sequencing input: PBMCs. Receptors originate from a woman aged 55-70 years in good health, CMV-negative, and a related stem cell transplant donor.

This clone was counted ten times or more. This chain joins TRBV2 and TRBJ1-5, with a possible D match to TRBD1 (6 bases). Trimming pared 2 bases from V and 4 bases from J, leaving 12 bases between. The CDR3 has 15 residues. Germline loops: CDR1 SNHLY, CDR2 FYNNEI. CDR3 region: CASSETGGGNQPQHF. In DNA, the CDR3 is TGTGCCAGCAGTGAAACTGGGGGCGGTAATCAGCCCCAGCATTTT.

This clone was seen more than once but under ten times. CDR3 DNA sequence: TGTGCCAGCAGGGCACGGACCGGGACAGGGGAAGCTTTCTTT. This sequence encodes CASRARTGTGEAFF. V usage is TRBV7-2 and J usage is TRBJ1-1, with 9 nucleotides matching TRBD1. With 6 bases clipped from V and 8 bases from J, the junction kept 10 bases outside the gene matches. Per the germline V gene, CDR1 is SGHTA and CDR2 is FQGNSA. The CDR3 sequence is 14 residues long.

By frequency in the sample, this clone is medium-sized. This chain connects TRBV19 to TRBJ1-4; unclear D gene. CDR3 length: 14 amino acids. Germline lookup yields CDR1 LNHDA and CDR2 SQIVND (reference sequence). Trimming took off 5 bases at V and 5 bases at J, with 12 bases between the two ends. The CDR3 sequence is CASSARTGNEKLFF. CDR3 sequence (DNA): TGTGCCAGTAGTGCCCGGACGGGGAATGAAAAACTGTTTTTT.

This clone appeared many times. The rearrangement uses TRBV11-2 and TRBJ2-1, with TRBD2 as a possible D gene (6 bases). Trimming stripped 5 bases from V and 12 bases from J, with 11 bases between. The V gene's germline CDR1 is SGHAT and CDR2 FQNNGV. This CDR3 spans 11 amino acids. The CDR3, as DNA: TGTGCCAGCAGCCCCGGGACTTTGCAGTTCTTC. Protein: CASSPGTLQFF.

The chain couples TRBV9 to TRBJ2-5; 10 positions agree with TRBD2. TRBJ2-7 explains the end of the DNA better; the J call may be wrong. The CDR3 contains 14 residues. Per the germline V gene, CDR1 is SGDLS and CDR2 is YYNGEE. The CDR3: CASSSAGGSYEQYF. The CDR3 DNA reads TGTGCCAGCAGCTCAGCGGGAGGGTCCTACGAGCAGTACTTC.

This clone was seen ten or more times. The CDR3 DNA reads TGTGCCAGCAGCCCGGCCGGCGGGAACACTGAAGCTTTCTTT. The encoded protein is CASSPAGGNTEAFF. J is TRBJ1-1 and V is TRBV5-6; no clear D. This CDR3 comprises 14 residues. CDR1 and CDR2 (germline): SGHDT, YYEEEE. Trimming shortened V by 4 bases and J by 1 base, and 11 bases separated the two germline ends.

In this sample, this clone turned up many times. The chain carries TRBV28 and TRBJ1-2; weak D call: TRBD1 (5 bases). Germline V lookup: CDR1 MDHEN, CDR2 SYDVKM. V was shortened by 8 bases and J by 4 bases, with 11 bases between the two germline ends. This CDR3 has 12 amino acids. CDR3 nucleotide sequence: TGTGCCAGCGGGGGGATCGGCTATGGCTACACCTTC. Translating gives CASGGIGYGYTF.

This clone was detected many times. The chain couples TRBV6-5 to TRBJ1-1; D not certain. Germline assignment: CDR1 MNHEY and CDR2 SVGAGI. Trimming took 5 bases from V and 3 from J, leaving 7 bases between them. The CDR3 sequence is 12 residues long. CDR3 coding DNA: TGTGCCAGCAGTCAACGGGACACTGAAGCTTTCTTT. Its protein is CASSQRDTEAFF.

This clone was counted ten times or more. This chain joins TRBV18 and TRBJ1-4; TRBD1 agrees at 8 bases. The V gene end was trimmed by 6 bases and the J gene end by 6 bases; junction bases not matched to a gene: 6. This CDR3 has 14 amino acids. CDR1 is KGHSH and CDR2 is LQKENI in the germline V gene. The CDR3 is CASSRRGQDEKLFF. The CDR3 nucleotides read TGTGCCAGCTCCCGCAGGGGGCAGGATGAAAAACTGTTTTTT.

In this sample, this clone turned up many times. The chain employs TRBV6-6 and TRBJ1-5; maybe TRBD1 (6 bases). V lost 5 bases and J 3 bases, leaving 11 bases between the germline ends. The germline V gene has CDR1 MNHNY and CDR2 SVGAGI (reference sequence). This CDR3 is built from 14 residues. CDR3 residues: CASSRGANNQPQHF. CDR3 bases: TGTGCCAGCAGTCGGGGGGCCAACAATCAGCCCCAGCATTTT.